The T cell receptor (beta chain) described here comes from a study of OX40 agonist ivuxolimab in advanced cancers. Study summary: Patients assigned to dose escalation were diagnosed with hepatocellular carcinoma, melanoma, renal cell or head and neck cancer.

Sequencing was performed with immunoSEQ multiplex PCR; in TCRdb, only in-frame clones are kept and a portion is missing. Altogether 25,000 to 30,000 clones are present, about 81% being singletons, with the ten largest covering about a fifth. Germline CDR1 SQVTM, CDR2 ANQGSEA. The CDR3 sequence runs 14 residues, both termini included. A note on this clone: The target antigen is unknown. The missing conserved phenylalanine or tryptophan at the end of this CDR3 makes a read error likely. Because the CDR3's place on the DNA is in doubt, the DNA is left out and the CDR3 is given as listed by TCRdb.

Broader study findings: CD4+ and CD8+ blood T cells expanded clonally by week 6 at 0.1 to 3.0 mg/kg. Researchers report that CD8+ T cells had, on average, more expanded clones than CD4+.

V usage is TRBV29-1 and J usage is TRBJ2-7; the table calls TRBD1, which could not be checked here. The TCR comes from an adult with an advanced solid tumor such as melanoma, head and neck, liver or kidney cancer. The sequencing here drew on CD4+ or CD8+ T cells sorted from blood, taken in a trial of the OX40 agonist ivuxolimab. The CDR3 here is CSAPAGQLKEDPSL.